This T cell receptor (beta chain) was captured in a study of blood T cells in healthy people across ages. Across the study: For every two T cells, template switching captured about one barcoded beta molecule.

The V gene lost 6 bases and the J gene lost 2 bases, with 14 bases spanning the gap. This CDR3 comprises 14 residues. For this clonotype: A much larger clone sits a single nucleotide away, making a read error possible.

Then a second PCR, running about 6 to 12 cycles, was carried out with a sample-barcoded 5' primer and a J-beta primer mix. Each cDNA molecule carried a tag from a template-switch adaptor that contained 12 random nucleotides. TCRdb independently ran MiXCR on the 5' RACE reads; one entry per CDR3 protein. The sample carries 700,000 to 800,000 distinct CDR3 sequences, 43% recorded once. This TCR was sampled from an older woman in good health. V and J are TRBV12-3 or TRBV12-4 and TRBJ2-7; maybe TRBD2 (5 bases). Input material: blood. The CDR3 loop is CASSSAGRTYEQYF. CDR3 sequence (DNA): TGTGCCAGCAGCTCCGCGGGCAGGACCTACGAGCAGTACTTC.